This TCR beta chain came from a study of neoadjuvant anti-PD-1 for oral cavity cancer. From germline, CDR1 is MNHEY and CDR2 SMNVEV (reference sequence). The junction had 10 bases not matched to a gene; V was cut back by 6 bases and J by 7 bases. The CDR3 covers 15 residues. Libraries were prepared by immunoSEQ multiplex PCR; TCRdb keeps only in-frame clonotypes and omits some of them. The sample yields about 7,000 clones, 55% to 75% seen once. This TCR was sampled from a person between 35 and 79 years old with oral cavity squamous cell carcinoma. V gene TRBV27 combines with J gene TRBJ2-7; TRBD1 aligns across 12 bases. The sample here was PBMCs, taken before nivolumab (anti-PD-1) treatment. CDR3 nucleotides: TGTGCCAGCAGCCCTGGGACAGGGGGCCCGGGGGAGCAGTACTTC. Residues: CASSPGTGGPGEQYF.